This T cell receptor (beta chain) was recovered during a study of blood T cell repertoires in COVID-19. Study information: Donors in the United States, Italy and Spain gave samples during acute or convalescent COVID-19.

On this clone itself: This could be a read error, since a much larger clone is one nucleotide away.

The germline V gene has CDR1 MNHEY and CDR2 SMNVEV (reference sequence). Trimming left V 0 bases short and J 3 bases short, with 5 bases between. The CDR3 covers 13 residues. Study processing details: Amplification of reference gene primers was used by the study to estimate nucleated cell counts. Profiling relied on immunoSEQ multiplex PCR, and the TCRdb table lists in-frame clones only, not all of them. V and J calls and clone size are as listed in that table; D and trimming were resolved from the DNA. The data show fewer than 300,000 clones, about 85% seen once. The chain has TRBV27 and TRBJ1-1, with D uncertain. The receptor was derived from a woman in her forties or fifties who had recovered from COVID-19. Specimen: PBMCs or T cells enriched from blood (not recorded which). CDR3 sequence reads: CASSLSRYTEAFF. The CDR3 bases are TGTGCCAGCAGTTTATCCAGGTACACTGAAGCTTTCTTT.